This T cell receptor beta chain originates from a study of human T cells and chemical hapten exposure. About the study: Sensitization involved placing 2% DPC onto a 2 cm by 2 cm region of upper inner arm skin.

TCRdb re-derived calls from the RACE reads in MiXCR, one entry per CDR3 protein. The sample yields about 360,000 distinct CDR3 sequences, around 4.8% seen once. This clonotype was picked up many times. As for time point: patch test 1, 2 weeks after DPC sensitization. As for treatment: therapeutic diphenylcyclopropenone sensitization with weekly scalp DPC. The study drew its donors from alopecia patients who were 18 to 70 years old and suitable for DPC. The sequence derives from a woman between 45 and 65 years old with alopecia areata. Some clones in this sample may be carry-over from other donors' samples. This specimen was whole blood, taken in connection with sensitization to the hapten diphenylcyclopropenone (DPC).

The CDR3 bases are TGTGCCAGCAGCGTAAGTCCCGACCCGACGAGGGAGGAGCAGTACTTC. It encodes CASSVSPDPTREEQYF. This chain uses TRBV9 with TRBJ2-7; maybe TRBD2 (5 bases). Germline V gives CDR1 SGDLS, CDR2 YYNGEE. V was clipped by 1 base and J by 7 bases, with 21 bases between them. CDR3 length: 16 residues.